This T cell receptor (beta chain) comes out of a study of spatial heterogeneity in lung cancer. By proportion, this clonotype is medium-sized. What it binds is unknown. The germline V gene encodes CDR1 DFQATT and CDR2 SNEGSKA (reference sequence). Trimming cost V 0 bases and J 8 bases, with 20 bases left between them. This CDR3 has 16 residues. Overall study findings and caveats: Tumor mutation counts were tracked by expanded intratumoral alpha and beta TCR counts.

TCRdb re-analysed the 5' RACE reads in MiXCR, keeping a single row per CDR3 protein. The top ten hold around 10% of the sample, which has about 23,000 distinct CDR3 sequences, roughly 6.7% seen once. The sample's time point: sample taken at primary tumor resection. The sequenced material consisted of unsorted whole RNA from tumor, nontumor lung or frozen PBMC. The TCR originated in a male donor with early-stage non-small cell lung cancer. The sequences come from lung tumor tissue, collected at surgery. The chain employs TRBV20-1 and TRBJ2-1; D not resolved. This CDR3 is CSARDNSIALSHEQFF. For the CDR3, the DNA is TGCAGTGCTAGAGATAATTCAATTGCCCTCAGCCATGAGCAGTTCTTC.